This TCR beta chain was profiled in a study of CD4 T cells in relation to SARS-CoV-2 and coronaviruses. This CDR3 comprises 16 residues. With V trimmed by 4 bases and J by 5 bases, 8 bases remained unmatched. CDR1 is LGHNA, CDR2 YSLEER, per germline. Details on this clone: Antigen: not known.

Here immunoSEQ multiplex PCR was the method, and the copy in TCRdb shows in-frame clones only, minus some. The sample lists around 23,000 clones, roughly 76% seen once, with roughly 15% in the top ten. CD4+ T cells from unexposed donors were obtained before the COVID-19 pandemic (2011-2018). Isolation of CD4+ T cells took place after around eleven days in culture. The sequence was obtained from a human donor in good health. The sequencing sample was made of CD4+ T cells from PBMCs, cultured in vitro. V gene TRBV4-3 combines with J gene TRBJ2-1; TRBD2 aligns across 10 bases. CDR3 nucleotide sequence: TGCGCCAGCAGCCGGAGACTAGCGGGCGGGAACAATGAGCAGTTCTTC. Protein sequence: CASSRRLAGGNNEQFF.